Below, 5 T cell receptor beta chains from the same sample are listed, as sequenced in a study of T cell repertoires in cytomegalovirus infection (dated 2019 in TCRdb). What this sample's treatment or condition label stands for: in vitro stimulation with specific CMV peptide epitopes to enrich CMV-specific T cells. TCRdb shows the sequencer as Illumina HiSeq 1500. The public reads were run again by TCRdb, first through fastp at Q25 and then through MiXCR, and only productive beta chains were kept. Every entry covers one CDR3 protein and lists the most common genes and DNA from its rows. Across this sample there are a few hundred thousand distinct CDR3 sequences, with about 39% seen only once. About half of the sample comes from the top ten. What these receptors recognize is not known. The starting material was cultured PBMCs, obtained from culture after CMV antigen stimulation. These receptors came from a human donor in good health (CMV status not recorded). Some clones in this sample may be carry-over from other donors' samples.

There are a few counts of this clonotype. The CDR3 DNA reads TGTGCCAGCAGCGGGAGAAGGGGGCGGGAAACCGGGGAGCTGTTTTTT. Translating gives CASSGRRGRETGELFF. The chain is built from TRBV7-2 and TRBJ2-2, with D possibly TRBD1 on 7 matching bases. Germline CDR1 and CDR2: SGHTA and FQGNSA. This CDR3 has 16 amino acids. The ends were cut back, 5 bases at V and 5 bases at J, with 18 bases in the middle.

V usage is TRBV11-2 and J usage is TRBJ2-1, with TRBD1 matching over 9 bases. The V gene's germline CDR1 is SGHAT and CDR2 FQNNGV. Trimming removed 3 bases from V and 2 bases from J; junction bases left unmatched: 2. The length of the CDR3 is 15 residues. The DNA for the CDR3 is TGTGCCAGCAGCTTTGGGACAGGGACCTACAATGAGCAGTTCTTC. It is translated as CASSFGTGTYNEQFF.

This chain links TRBV7-4 with TRBJ2-3, with D possibly being TRBD2 (6 bases). Germline CDR1 SGHVT, CDR2 SQSDAQ. The length of the CDR3 is 14 residues. Trimming took 8 bases from V and 4 from J, leaving 16 bases between them. CDR3 sequence (DNA): TGTGCCAGCTTGCGGGGTCTCCACTCAGATACGCAGTATTTT. It yields the protein CASLRGLHSDTQYF.

The V call is TRBV28, the J call TRBJ2-5; D remains unclear. Deletions cut 5 bases from V and 5 bases from J, with 9 bases between. The CDR3 loop spans 12 amino acids. CDR1 MDHEN and CDR2 SYDVKM come from the germline V gene. The CDR3 is CASSNYVETQYF. CDR3 DNA sequence: TGTGCCAGCAGTAACTATGTGGAGACCCAGTACTTC. The full variable domain, with the rest looked up from reference TRBV28 and TRBJ2-5, is DVKVTQSSRYLVKRTGEKVFLECVQDMDHENMFWYRQDPGLGLRLIYFSYDVKMKEKGDIPEGYSVSREKKERFSLILESASTNQTSMYLCASSNYVETQYFGPGTRLLVL.

The genes are TRBV15 and TRBJ2-2; D gene unclear. The V end was cut by 1 base, the J end by 0 bases, with 6 bases between. Germline CDR1 and CDR2: LNHNV and YYDKDF (reference sequence). CDR3 length equals 15 residues. The CDR3 DNA reads TGTGCCACCAGCAGAGGAGTGACGAACACCGGGGAGCTGTTTTTT. Translated, it gives CATSRGVTNTGELFF.